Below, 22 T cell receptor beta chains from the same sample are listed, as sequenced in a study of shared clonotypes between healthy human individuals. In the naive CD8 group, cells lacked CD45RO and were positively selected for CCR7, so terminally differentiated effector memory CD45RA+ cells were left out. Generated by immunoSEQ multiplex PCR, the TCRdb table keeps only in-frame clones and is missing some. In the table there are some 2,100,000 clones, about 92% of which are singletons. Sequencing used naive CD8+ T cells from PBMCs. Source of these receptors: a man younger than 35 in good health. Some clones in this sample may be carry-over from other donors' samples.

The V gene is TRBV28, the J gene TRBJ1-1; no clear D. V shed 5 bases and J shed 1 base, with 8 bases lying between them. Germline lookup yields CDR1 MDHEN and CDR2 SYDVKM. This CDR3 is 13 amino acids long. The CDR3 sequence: CASSKGWNTEAFF. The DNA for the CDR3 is TGTGCCAGCAGTAAAGGGTGGAACACTGAAGCTTTCTTT.

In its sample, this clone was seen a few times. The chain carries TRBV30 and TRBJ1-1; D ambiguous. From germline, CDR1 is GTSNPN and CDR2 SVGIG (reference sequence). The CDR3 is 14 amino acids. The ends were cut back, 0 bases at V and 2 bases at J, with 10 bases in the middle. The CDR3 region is CAWSVDGVNTEAFF. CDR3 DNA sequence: TGTGCCTGGAGTGTGGACGGGGTAAACACTGAAGCTTTCTTT.

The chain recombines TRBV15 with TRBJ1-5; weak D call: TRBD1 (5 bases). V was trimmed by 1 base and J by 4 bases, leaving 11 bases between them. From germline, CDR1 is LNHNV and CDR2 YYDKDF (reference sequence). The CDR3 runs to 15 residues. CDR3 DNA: TGTGCCACCAGCAGAGCTAGGGCAGGGAATCAGCCCCAGCATTTT. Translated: CATSRARAGNQPQHF.

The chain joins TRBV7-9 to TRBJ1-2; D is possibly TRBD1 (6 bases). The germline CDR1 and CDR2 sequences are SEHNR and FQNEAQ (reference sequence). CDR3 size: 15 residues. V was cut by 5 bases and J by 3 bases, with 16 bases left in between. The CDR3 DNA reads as TGTGCCAGCAGCCCAGGGGCAGGCTGGGACTATGGCTACACCTTC. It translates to CASSPGAGWDYGYTF.

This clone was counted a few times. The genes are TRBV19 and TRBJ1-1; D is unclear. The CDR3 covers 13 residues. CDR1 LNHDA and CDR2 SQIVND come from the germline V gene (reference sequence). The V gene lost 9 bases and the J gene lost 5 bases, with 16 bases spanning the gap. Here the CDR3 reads CASSWGARTEAFF. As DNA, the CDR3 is TGTGCCAGCTCATGGGGTGCGCGGACTGAAGCTTTCTTT.

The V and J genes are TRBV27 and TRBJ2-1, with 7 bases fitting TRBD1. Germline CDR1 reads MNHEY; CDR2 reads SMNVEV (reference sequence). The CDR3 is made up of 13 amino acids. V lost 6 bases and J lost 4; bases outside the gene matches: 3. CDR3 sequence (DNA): TGTGCCAGCAGGCCGGGACAGTACAATGAGCAGTTCTTC. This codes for CASRPGQYNEQFF.

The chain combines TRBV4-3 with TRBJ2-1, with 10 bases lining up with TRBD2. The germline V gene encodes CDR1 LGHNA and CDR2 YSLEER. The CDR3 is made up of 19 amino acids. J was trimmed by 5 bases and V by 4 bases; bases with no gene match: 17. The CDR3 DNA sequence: TGCGCCAGCAGCCCCCTCTTAGGGGGAGCGGGAGGGTTCCACAATGAGCAGTTCTTC. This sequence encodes CASSPLLGGAGGFHNEQFF.

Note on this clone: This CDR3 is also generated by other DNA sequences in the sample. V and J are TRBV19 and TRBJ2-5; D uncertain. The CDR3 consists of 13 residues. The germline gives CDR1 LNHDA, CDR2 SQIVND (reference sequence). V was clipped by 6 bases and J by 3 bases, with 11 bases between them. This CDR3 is CASSSDGEETQYF. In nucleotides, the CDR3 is TGTGCCAGTAGCTCGGACGGAGAAGAGACCCAGTACTTC.

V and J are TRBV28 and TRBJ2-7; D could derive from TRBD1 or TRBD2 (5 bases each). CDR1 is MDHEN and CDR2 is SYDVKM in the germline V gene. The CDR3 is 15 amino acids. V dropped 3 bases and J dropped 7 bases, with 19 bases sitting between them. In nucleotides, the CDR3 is TGTGCCAGCAGTTTCCCCAGGGAGTTTCTGAGGGAGCAGTACTTC. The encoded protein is CASSFPREFLREQYF. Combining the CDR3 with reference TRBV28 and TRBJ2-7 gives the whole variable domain DVKVTQSSRYLVKRTGEKVFLECVQDMDHENMFWYRQDPGLGLRLIYFSYDVKMKEKGDIPEGYSVSREKKERFSLILESASTNQTSMYLCASSFPREFLREQYFGPGTRLTVT.

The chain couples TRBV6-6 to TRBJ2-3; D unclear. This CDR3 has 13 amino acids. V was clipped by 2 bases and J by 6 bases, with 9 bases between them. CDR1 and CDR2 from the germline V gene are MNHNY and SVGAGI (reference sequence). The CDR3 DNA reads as TGTGCCAGCAGTTACGCGACCCGGGATACGCAGTATTTT. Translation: CASSYATRDTQYF.

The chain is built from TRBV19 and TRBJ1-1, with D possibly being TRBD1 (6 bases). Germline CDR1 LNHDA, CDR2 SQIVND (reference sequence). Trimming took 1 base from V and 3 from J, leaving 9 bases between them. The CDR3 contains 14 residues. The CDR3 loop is CASSIGGGHTEAFF. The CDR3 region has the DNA TGTGCCAGTAGTATAGGAGGGGGGCACACTGAAGCTTTCTTT.

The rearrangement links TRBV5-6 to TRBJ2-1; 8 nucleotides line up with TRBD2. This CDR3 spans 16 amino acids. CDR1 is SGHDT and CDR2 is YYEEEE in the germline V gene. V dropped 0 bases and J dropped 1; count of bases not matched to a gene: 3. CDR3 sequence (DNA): TGTGCCAGCAGCTTGGGCGGGGGGAAGTCCTACAATGAGCAGTTCTTC. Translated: CASSLGGGKSYNEQFF.

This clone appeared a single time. The CDR3 region is CASSPGTGPGHEQYF. The CDR3 DNA reads as TGTGCCAGCAGCCCCGGGACAGGGCCAGGGCACGAGCAGTACTTC. This rearrangement joins TRBV5-4 to TRBJ2-7; 9 bases match TRBD1. V dropped 4 bases and J dropped 5; count of bases not matched to a gene: 10. Germline CDR1 reads SGHNT; CDR2 reads YYREEE (reference sequence). This CDR3 is built from 15 residues.

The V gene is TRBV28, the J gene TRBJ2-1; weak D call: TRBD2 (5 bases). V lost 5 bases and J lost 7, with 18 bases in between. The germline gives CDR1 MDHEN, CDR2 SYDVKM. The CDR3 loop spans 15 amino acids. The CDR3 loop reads CASSPRRGRKNEQFF. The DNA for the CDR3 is TGTGCCAGCAGTCCCCGTAGAGGGCGAAAAAATGAGCAGTTCTTC.

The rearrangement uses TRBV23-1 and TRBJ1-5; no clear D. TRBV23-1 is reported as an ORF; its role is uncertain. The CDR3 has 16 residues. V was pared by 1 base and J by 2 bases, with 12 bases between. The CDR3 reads CASSQFSAQGNQPQHF. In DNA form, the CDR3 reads TGCGCCAGCAGTCAATTTTCGGCTCAGGGCAATCAGCCCCAGCATTTT.

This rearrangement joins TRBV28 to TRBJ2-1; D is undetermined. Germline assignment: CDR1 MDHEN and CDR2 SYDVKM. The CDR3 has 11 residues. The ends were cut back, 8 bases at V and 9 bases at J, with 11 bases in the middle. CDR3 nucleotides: TGTGCCAGCTCCGTCTGGGTTGAGCAGTTCTTC. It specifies CASSVWVEQFF.

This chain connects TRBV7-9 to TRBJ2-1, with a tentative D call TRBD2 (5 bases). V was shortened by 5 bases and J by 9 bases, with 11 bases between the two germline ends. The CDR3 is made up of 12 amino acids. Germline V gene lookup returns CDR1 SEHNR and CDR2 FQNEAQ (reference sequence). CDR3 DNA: TGTGCCAGCAGCCAACCTCGGGGTGAGCAGTTCTTC. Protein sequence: CASSQPRGEQFF.

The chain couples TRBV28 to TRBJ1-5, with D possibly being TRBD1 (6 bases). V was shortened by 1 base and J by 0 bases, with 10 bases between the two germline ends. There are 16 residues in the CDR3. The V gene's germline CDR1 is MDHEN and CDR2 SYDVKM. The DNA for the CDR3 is TGTGCCAGCAGTTTATTTGCGGGGGCTAGCAATCAGCCCCAGCATTTT. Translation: CASSLFAGASNQPQHF.

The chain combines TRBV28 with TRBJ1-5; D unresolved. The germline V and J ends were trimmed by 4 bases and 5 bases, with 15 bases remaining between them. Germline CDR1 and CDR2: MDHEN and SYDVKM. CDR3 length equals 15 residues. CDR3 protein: CASSSSQEIDQPQHF. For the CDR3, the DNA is TGTGCCAGCAGTTCCTCTCAGGAAATAGATCAGCCCCAGCATTTT. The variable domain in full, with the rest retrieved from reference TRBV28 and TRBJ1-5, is DVKVTQSSRYLVKRTGEKVFLECVQDMDHENMFWYRQDPGLGLRLIYFSYDVKMKEKGDIPEGYSVSREKKERFSLILESASTNQTSMYLCASSSSQEIDQPQHFGDGTRLSIL.

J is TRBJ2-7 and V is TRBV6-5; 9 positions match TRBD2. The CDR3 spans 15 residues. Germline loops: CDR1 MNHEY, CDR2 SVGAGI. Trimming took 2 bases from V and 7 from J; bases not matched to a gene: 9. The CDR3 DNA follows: TGTGCCAGCAGTTACAGCCGGGTAGCGGGAGAGGAGCAGTACTTC. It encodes CASSYSRVAGEEQYF.

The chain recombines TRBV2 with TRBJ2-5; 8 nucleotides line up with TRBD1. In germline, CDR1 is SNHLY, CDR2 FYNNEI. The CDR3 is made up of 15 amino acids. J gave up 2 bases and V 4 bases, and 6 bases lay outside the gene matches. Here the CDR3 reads CASSVGRGRQETQYF. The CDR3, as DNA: TGTGCCAGCAGTGTAGGCAGGGGGCGTCAAGAGACCCAGTACTTC.

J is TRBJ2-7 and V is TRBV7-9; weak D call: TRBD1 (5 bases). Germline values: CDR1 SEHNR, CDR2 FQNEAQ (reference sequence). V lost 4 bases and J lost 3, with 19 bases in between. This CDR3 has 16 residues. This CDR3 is CASSSQPLGLFYEQYF. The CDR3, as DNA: TGTGCCAGCAGCTCACAGCCTTTGGGGCTTTTCTACGAGCAGTACTTC.